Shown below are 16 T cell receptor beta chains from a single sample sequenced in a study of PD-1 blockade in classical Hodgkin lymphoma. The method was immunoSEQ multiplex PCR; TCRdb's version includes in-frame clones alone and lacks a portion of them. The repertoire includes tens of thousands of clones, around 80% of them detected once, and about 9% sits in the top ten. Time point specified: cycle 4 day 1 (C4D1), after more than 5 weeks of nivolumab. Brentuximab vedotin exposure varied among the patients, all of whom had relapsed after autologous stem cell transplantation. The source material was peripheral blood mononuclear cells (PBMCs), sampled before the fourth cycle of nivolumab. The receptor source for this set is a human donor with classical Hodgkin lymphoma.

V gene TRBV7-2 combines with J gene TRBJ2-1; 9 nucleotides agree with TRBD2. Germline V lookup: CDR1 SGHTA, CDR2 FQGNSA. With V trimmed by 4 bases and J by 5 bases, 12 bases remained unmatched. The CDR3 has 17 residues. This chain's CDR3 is CASSSWGGTSWDNEQFF. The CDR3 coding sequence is TGTGCCAGCAGCTCCTGGGGAGGGACTAGCTGGGACAATGAGCAGTTCTTC. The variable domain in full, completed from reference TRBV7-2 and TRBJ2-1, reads GAGVSQSPSNKVTEKGKDVELRCDPISGHTALYWYRQSLGQGLEFLIYFQGNSAPDKSGLPSDRFSAERTGGSVSTLTIQRTQQEDSAVYLCASSSWGGTSWDNEQFFGPGTRLTVL.

The CDR3 loop is CASQLGQGPYEQYF. The CDR3 bases are TGTGCCAGCCAGTTGGGACAGGGACCCTACGAGCAGTACTTC. This chain joins TRBV5-4 and TRBJ2-7; 9 nucleotides agree with TRBD1. CDR3 length equals 14 residues. Germline-derived CDR1 and CDR2 are SGHNT and YYREEE (reference sequence). The junction had 7 bases not matched to a gene; V was cut back by 7 bases and J by 2 bases.

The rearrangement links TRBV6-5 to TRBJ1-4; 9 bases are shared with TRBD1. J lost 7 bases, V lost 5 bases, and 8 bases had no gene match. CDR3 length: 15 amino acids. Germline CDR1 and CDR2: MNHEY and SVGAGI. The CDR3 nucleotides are TGTGCCAGCAGTCTTTTACAGGGGGCGGGTGAAAAACTGTTTTTT. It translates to CASSLLQGAGEKLFF.

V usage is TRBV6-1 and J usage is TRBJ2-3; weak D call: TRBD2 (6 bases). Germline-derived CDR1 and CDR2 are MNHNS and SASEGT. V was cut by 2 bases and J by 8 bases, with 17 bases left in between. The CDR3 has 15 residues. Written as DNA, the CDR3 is TGTGCCAGCAGTGAACAGGCGGGGACGCCGGGTACGCAGTATTTT. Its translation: CASSEQAGTPGTQYF.

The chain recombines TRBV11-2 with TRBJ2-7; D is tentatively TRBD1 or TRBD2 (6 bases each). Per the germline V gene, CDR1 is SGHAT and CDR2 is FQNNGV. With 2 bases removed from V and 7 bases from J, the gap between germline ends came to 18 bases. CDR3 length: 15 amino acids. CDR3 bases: TGTGCCAGCAGCTTACACGGGGGCTCCGCGGGGGAGCAGTACTTC. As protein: CASSLHGGSAGEQYF.

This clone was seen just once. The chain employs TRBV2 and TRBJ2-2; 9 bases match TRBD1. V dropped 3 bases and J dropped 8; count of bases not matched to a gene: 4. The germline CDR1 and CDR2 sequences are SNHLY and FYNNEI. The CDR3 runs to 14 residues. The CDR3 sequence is CASSDTGGPGELFF. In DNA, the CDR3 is TGTGCCAGCAGTGACACAGGGGGCCCTGGGGAGCTGTTTTTT.

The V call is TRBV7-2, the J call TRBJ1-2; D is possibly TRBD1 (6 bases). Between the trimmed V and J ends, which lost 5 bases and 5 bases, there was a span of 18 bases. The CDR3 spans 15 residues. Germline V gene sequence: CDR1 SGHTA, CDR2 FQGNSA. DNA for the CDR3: TGTGCCAGCAGCCAGGGGTCCTGGGGCGGGTATGGCTACACCTTC. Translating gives CASSQGSWGGYGYTF. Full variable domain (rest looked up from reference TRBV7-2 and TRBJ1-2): GAGVSQSPSNKVTEKGKDVELRCDPISGHTALYWYRQSLGQGLEFLIYFQGNSAPDKSGLPSDRFSAERTGGSVSTLTIQRTQQEDSAVYLCASSQGSWGGYGYTFGSGTRLTVV.

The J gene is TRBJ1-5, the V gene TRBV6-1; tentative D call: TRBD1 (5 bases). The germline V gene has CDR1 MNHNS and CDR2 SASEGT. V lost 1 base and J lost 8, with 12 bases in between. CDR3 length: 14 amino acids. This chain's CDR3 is CASSEVRAEEPQHF. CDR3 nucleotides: TGTGCCAGCAGTGAAGTCAGGGCCGAGGAGCCCCAGCATTTT.

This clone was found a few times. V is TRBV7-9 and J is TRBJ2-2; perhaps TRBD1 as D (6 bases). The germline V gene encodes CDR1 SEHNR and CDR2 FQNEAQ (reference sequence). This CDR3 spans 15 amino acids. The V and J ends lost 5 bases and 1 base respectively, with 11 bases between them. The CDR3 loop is CASSHRDKNTGELFF. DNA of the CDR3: TGTGCCAGCAGCCACCGGGACAAGAACACCGGGGAGCTGTTTTTT.

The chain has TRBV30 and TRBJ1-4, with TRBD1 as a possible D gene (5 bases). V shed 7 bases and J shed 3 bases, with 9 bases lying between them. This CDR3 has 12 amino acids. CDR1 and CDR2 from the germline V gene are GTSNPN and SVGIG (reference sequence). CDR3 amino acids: CAYSGSNEKLFF. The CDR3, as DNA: TGTGCCTACTCAGGGTCTAATGAAAAACTGTTTTTT.

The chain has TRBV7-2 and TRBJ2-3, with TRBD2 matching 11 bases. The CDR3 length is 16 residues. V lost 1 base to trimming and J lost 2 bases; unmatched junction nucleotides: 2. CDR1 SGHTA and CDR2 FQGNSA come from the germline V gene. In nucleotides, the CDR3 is TGTGCCAGCAGCTTAGGGGGACTAGCGGCCACAGATACGCAGTATTTT. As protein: CASSLGGLAATDTQYF.

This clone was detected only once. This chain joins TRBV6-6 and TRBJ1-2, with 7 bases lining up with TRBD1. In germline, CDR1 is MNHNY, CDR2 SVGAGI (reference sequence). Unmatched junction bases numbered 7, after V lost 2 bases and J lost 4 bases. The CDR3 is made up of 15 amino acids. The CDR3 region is CASSYGIQGGYGYTF. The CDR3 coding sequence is TGTGCCAGCAGTTACGGGATCCAGGGGGGCTATGGCTACACCTTC.

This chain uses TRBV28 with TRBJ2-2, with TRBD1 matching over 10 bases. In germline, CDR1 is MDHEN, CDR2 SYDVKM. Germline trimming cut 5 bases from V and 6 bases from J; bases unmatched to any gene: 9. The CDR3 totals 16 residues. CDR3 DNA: TGTGCCAGCAGTCCGCGGGGGACAGGGGTGCCCGGGGAGCTGTTTTTT. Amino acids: CASSPRGTGVPGELFF.

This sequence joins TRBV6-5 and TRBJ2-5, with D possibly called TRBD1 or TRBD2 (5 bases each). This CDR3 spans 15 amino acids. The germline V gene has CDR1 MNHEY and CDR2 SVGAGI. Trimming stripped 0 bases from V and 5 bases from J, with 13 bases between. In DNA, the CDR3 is TGTGCCAGCAGTTACTCGATTCTAGCAGGGGAGACCCAGTACTTC. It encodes CASSYSILAGETQYF.

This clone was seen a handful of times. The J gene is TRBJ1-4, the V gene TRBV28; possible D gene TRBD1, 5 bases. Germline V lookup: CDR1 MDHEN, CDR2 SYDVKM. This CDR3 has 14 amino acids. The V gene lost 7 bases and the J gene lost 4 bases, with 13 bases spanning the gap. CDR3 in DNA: TGTGCCAGCACCGGCAGGGACCTTAATGAAAAACTGTTTTTT. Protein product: CASTGRDLNEKLFF.

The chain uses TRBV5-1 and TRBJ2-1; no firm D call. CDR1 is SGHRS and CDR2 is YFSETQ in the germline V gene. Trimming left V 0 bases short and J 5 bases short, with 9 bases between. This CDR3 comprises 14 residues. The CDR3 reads CASSLAVPNNEQFF. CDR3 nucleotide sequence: TGCGCCAGCAGCTTGGCCGTCCCGAACAATGAGCAGTTCTTC.